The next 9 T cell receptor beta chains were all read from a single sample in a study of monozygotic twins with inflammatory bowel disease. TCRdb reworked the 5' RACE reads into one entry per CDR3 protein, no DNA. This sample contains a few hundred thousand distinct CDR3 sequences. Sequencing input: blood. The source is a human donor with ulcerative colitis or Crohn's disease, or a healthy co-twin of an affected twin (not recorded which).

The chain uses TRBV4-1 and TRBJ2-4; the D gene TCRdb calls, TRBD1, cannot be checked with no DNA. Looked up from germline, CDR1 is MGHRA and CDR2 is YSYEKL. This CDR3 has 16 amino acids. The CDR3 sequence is CASSQASQGAKNIQYF.

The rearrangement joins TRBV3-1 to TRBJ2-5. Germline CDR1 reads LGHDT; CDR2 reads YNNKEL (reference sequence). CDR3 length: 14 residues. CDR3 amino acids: CASSQDTLQETQYF.

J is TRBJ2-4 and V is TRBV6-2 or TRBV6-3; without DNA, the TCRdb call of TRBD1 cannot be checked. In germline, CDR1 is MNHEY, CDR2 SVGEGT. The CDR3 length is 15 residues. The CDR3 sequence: CASSYSVARENIQYF.

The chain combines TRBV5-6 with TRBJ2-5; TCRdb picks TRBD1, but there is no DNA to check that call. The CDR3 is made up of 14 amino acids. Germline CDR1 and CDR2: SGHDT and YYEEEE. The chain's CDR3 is CASSWGPLGETQYF. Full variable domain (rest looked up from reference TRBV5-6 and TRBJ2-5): DAGVTQSPTHLIKTRGQQVTLRCSPKSGHDTVSWYQQALGQGPQFIFQYYEEEERQRGNFPDRFSGHQFPNYSSELNVNALLLGDSALYLCASSWGPLGETQYFGPGTRLLVL.

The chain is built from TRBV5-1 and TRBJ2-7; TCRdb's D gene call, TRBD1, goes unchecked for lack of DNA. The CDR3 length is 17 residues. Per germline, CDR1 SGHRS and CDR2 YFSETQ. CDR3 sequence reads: CASSLVTGHLSSYEQYF.

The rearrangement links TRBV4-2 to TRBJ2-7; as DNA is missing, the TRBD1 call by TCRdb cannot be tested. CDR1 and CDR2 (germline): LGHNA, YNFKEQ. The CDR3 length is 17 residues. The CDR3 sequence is CASSQEGGTGGLYEQYF.

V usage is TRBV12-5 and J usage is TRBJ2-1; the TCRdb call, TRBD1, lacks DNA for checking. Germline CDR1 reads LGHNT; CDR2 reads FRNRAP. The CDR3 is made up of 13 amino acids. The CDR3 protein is CASGFRGYNEQFF.

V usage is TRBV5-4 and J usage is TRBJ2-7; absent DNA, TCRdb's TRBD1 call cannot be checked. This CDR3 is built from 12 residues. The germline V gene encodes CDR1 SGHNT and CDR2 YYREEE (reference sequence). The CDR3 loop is CASSWEGDGQYF.

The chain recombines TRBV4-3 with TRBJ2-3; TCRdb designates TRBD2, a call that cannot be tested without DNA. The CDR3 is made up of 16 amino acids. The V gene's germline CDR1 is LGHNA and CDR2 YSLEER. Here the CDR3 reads CASSQLRTLAGATQYF.